Listed below are T cell receptor beta chains from one sample, sequenced in a study of shared clonotypes between healthy human individuals. Profiled with immunoSEQ multiplex PCR; TCRdb holds only in-frame clones, not every one. The sample carries a few hundred thousand clones, over 50% recorded once. Sequenced: memory CD4+ T cells sorted from blood. The receptors were sampled from a man aged 30-40 years in good health. Each CDR3 is given with its conserved first and last residue. The order of the fields is clone size, J gene, D gene, V gene, CDR3 DNA, CDR3 protein. D genes are given only for firm matches. The size of a clone is reported for some rows only, either as once, few or many, or as a class for expanded clones.

clone_size: many
j_call: TRBJ1-3
d_call: TRBD1
v_call: TRBV29-1
cdr3_nt: TGCAGCGTTTCGACAGGGGCGGGAAACACCATATATTTT
cdr3_aa: CSVSTGAGNTIYF

clone_size: few
j_call: TRBJ2-7
d_call: -
v_call: TRBV7-2
cdr3_nt: TGTGCCAGCAGCTTAGTGGTTAGCAGCTACGAGCAGTACTTC
cdr3_aa: CASSLVVSSYEQYF

clone_size: -
j_call: TRBJ1-2
d_call: -
v_call: TRBV7-9
cdr3_nt: TGTGCCAGCAGTTTCTTCAATGCGGGGAAATTCTTCTATGGCTACACCTTC
cdr3_aa: CASSFFNAGKFFYGYTF

clone_size: once
j_call: TRBJ2-7
d_call: -
v_call: TRBV7-9
cdr3_nt: TGTGCCAGCAGCTTAGAATCTAGCCTGTACTTC
cdr3_aa: CASSLESSLYF

clone_size: few
j_call: TRBJ2-3
d_call: TRBD1
v_call: TRBV7-3
cdr3_nt: TGTGCCAGCAGCTCTGGACAGGGTCAGCAGTATTTT
cdr3_aa: CASSSGQGQQYF

clone_size: few
j_call: TRBJ2-2
d_call: TRBD1
v_call: TRBV10-3
cdr3_nt: TGTGCCATCAGAGGGACAGGCTACACCGGGGAGCTGTTTTTT
cdr3_aa: CAIRGTGYTGELFF

clone_size: -
j_call: TRBJ2-1
d_call: -
v_call: TRBV27
cdr3_nt: TGTGCCAGCAGTCCCCGTGCTAGCTACGGATCCTACAATGAGCAGTTCTTC
cdr3_aa: CASSPRASYGSYNEQFF

clone_size: few
j_call: TRBJ1-2
d_call: -
v_call: TRBV5-1
cdr3_nt: TGCGCCAGCAGCACTCCCGGGTCAAACTATGGCTACACCTTC
cdr3_aa: CASSTPGSNYGYTF

clone_size: few
j_call: TRBJ2-2
d_call: TRBD1
v_call: TRBV25-1
cdr3_nt: TGTGCCAGCGGTAGGACAGGGTGGACCGGGGAGCTGTTTTTT
cdr3_aa: CASGRTGWTGELFF

clone_size: -
j_call: TRBJ2-1
d_call: TRBD2
v_call: TRBV5-4
cdr3_nt: TGTGCCAGCAGCTTGGGCGGGAGTCTTGGGCCGGAGAGGTTCTTC
cdr3_aa: CASSLGGSLGPERFF

clone_size: -
j_call: TRBJ2-3
d_call: -
v_call: TRBV7-9
cdr3_nt: TGTGCCAGCAGCTTAGTTGACCACACAGATACGCAGTATTTT
cdr3_aa: CASSLVDHTDTQYF

clone_size: few
j_call: TRBJ2-1
d_call: TRBD1
v_call: TRBV5-3
cdr3_nt: TGTGCCAGAAGCTTGTACGTCCGAGACAGGGATACTAATGAGCAGTTCTTC
cdr3_aa: CARSLYVRDRDTNEQFF

clone_size: -
j_call: TRBJ2-7
d_call: -
v_call: TRBV7-2
cdr3_nt: TGTGCCAGCAAACCAGGCCTACTATATTACGAGCAGTACTTC
cdr3_aa: CASKPGLLYYEQYF

clone_size: -
j_call: TRBJ2-7
d_call: TRBD1
v_call: TRBV18
cdr3_nt: TGTGCCAGCTCACTGGGACAGGGGGCCTACGAGCAGTACTTC
cdr3_aa: CASSLGQGAYEQYF

clone_size: -
j_call: TRBJ2-2
d_call: -
v_call: TRBV28
cdr3_nt: TGTGCCAGCCACGCATGGGCCGGGGAGCTGTTTTTT
cdr3_aa: CASHAWAGELFF

clone_size: -
j_call: TRBJ2-5
d_call: TRBD1
v_call: TRBV6-1
cdr3_nt: TGTGCCAGCAGTGATCCGAGACAGGGATTCAGGGAGACCCAGTACTTC
cdr3_aa: CASSDPRQGFRETQYF

clone_size: -
j_call: TRBJ1-3
d_call: -
v_call: TRBV6-1
cdr3_nt: TGTGCCAGCAGGAGTCAGGGTACCGGAAACACCATATATTTT
cdr3_aa: CASRSQGTGNTIYF

clone_size: -
j_call: TRBJ2-5
d_call: TRBD2
v_call: TRBV5-6
cdr3_nt: TGTGCCAGCAGCTCTAGGACTAGCGGGAGTATTTACTCAGAGACCCAGTACTTC
cdr3_aa: CASSSRTSGSIYSETQYF

clone_size: few
j_call: TRBJ2-3
d_call: -
v_call: TRBV2
cdr3_nt: TGTGCCAGCAGGGCTCGGGGAGATACGCAGTATTTT
cdr3_aa: CASRARGDTQYF

clone_size: -
j_call: TRBJ2-1
d_call: -
v_call: TRBV18
cdr3_nt: TGTGCCAGCTCACCACCCCTTTCGGCACGAGTTAACAATGAGCAGTTCTTC
cdr3_aa: CASSPPLSARVNNEQFF

clone_size: -
j_call: TRBJ2-1
d_call: TRBD1
v_call: TRBV7-9
cdr3_nt: TGTGCCAGCAGCCTATCCGGACAGGGGGGCAATGAGCAGTTCTTC
cdr3_aa: CASSLSGQGGNEQFF

clone_size: -
j_call: TRBJ1-1
d_call: -
v_call: TRBV28
cdr3_nt: TGTGCCAGCAGTTTAACAGGAAGGCTCGATGAAGCTTTCTTT
cdr3_aa: CASSLTGRLDEAFF

clone_size: -
j_call: TRBJ2-1
d_call: -
v_call: TRBV7-2
cdr3_nt: TGTGCCAGCAGCTTGCAGACGAGCTCCTACAATGAGCAGTTCTTC
cdr3_aa: CASSLQTSSYNEQFF

clone_size: -
j_call: TRBJ2-5
d_call: -
v_call: TRBV5-1
cdr3_nt: TGCGCCAGCAGCTCGGCCTTCCGAGAGACCCAGTACTTC
cdr3_aa: CASSSAFRETQYF

clone_size: -
j_call: TRBJ2-5
d_call: -
v_call: TRBV7-7
cdr3_nt: TGTGCCAGCAGCTGGACCCCTCAAGAGACCCAGTACTTC
cdr3_aa: CASSWTPQETQYF

clone_size: few
j_call: TRBJ2-7
d_call: TRBD1
v_call: TRBV11-2
cdr3_nt: TGTGCCAGCAGCCCAAACCTCCTGGGGACAGGGGCACGCTACGAGCAGTACTTC
cdr3_aa: CASSPNLLGTGARYEQYF